The 6 T cell receptor beta chains reported below all come from one sample, sequenced in a study of T cell responses to AZD1222 COVID-19 vaccine (dated by TCRdb to about 2021). The sample's time point label, decoded: baseline before first vaccination. Libraries were made using the immunoSEQ multiplex PCR assay. TCRdb took this table from immuneACCESS and kept in-frame rearrangements with V and J called. Such tables lack part of the clones; where checked against another copy, unresolved V genes explain under half of the gap, and the rest is unexplained. Within this sample are 130,000 to 150,000 clones, with roughly 92% of them counted one time only. The ten top clones hold approximately 1.7% of the sample. The sample was peripheral blood, taken on day 0 of AZD1222 vaccination. The receptors were sampled from an adult in good health.

V is TRBV7-9 and J is TRBJ2-1, with D possibly being TRBD2 (6 bases). Germline V gives CDR1 SEHNR, CDR2 FQNEAQ (reference sequence). CDR3 size: 15 residues. V lost 1 base and J lost 4, with 11 bases in between. CDR3 in DNA: TGTGCCAGCAGCTTAGGCCCCGGGAGTTACAATGAGCAGTTCTTC. It encodes CASSLGPGSYNEQFF.

The sample holds one count of this clone. The V and J genes are TRBV11-3 and TRBJ2-7; 8 bases fit TRBD2. V gave up 1 base and J gave up 5 bases; unmatched junction bases: 7. CDR3 length equals 15 residues. CDR1 SGHNT and CDR2 YENEEA come from the germline V gene. CDR3 in DNA: TGTGCCAGCAGCTTAGGCCCAGCGGGAGCGGACGAGCAGTACTTC. Amino acids: CASSLGPAGADEQYF.

This clone was detected only once. The rearrangement uses TRBV18 and TRBJ2-7; D is ambiguous. The V gene lost 0 bases and the J gene lost 2 bases, with 8 bases spanning the gap. CDR1 and CDR2 (germline): KGHSH, LQKENI. The CDR3 is 14 residues long. The CDR3: CASSPPDGAYEQYF. As DNA, the CDR3 is TGTGCCAGCTCACCACCGGACGGAGCCTACGAGCAGTACTTC.

This clone was detected only once. The rearrangement joins TRBV2 to TRBJ1-2; D remains unclear. The CDR3 is 14 residues long. The ends were cut back, 5 bases at V and 5 bases at J, with 15 bases in the middle. Germline values: CDR1 SNHLY, CDR2 FYNNEI. The CDR3 DNA is TGTGCCAGCAGTTCCGACCCTTTTGATTATGGCTACACCTTC. This gives the protein CASSSDPFDYGYTF.

The chain employs TRBV18 and TRBJ2-5, with D possibly called TRBD1 or TRBD2 (6 bases each). CDR1 KGHSH and CDR2 LQKENI come from the germline V gene. This CDR3 has 19 residues. Trimming removed 3 bases at V and 2 bases at J, with 25 bases between. The CDR3 DNA follows: TGTGCCAGCTCACCGCTCCATGGGACCCAAGGGGGACTTCAAGAGACCCAGTACTTC. Residues: CASSPLHGTQGGLQETQYF.

This chain joins TRBV11-2 and TRBJ1-1; no reliable D call. From germline, CDR1 is SGHAT and CDR2 FQNNGV. V was clipped by 3 bases and J by 1 base, with 6 bases between them. This CDR3 is built from 13 residues. DNA of the CDR3: TGTGCCAGCAGCTTCACGGGGAACACTGAAGCTTTCTTT. Amino acids: CASSFTGNTEAFF.